The clone carrying this T cell receptor (beta chain) was detected only a few times. This sample was taken from a study of glioma-infiltrating T cells. TCR alpha and beta CDR3 regions were amplified from RNA using iRepertoire nested multiplex PCR. From the multiplex PCR reads, TCRdb called clonotypes with MiXCR, one entry per CDR3 protein. Of more than 110,000 distinct CDR3 sequences in the sample, about two fifths were seen once. Germline-derived CDR1 and CDR2 are SNHLY and FYNNEI. Trimming left V 0 bases short and J 7 bases short, with 10 bases between. This CDR3 has 13 amino acids. V is TRBV2 and J is TRBJ2-7; the D is unclear. The sample comprised glioma tissue, nonneoplastic brain tissue, or PBMCs (not recorded which). The clonotype was recovered from a human donor with low-grade glioma or glioblastoma, undergoing nonglioma brain surgery, or in good health (not recorded which). In nucleotides, the CDR3 is TGTGCCAGCAGTGAAGCGGAGACCCAGGAGCAGTACTTC. It is translated as CASSEAETQEQYF.